The 30 T cell receptor beta chains presented below share a single source sample, sequenced in a study of molecular identifiers for immune sequencing clone quantification. TCRdb passed the PCR reads through MiXCR, listing each CDR3 protein once. The sample comprises approximately 97,000 distinct CDR3 sequences, under 40% of which are singletons, and roughly 10% rests with the top ten. Sequenced material: naive CD8+ T cells from blood, with Jurkat cell RNA spiked in. Indicated subset: FACS-sorted CD8+CD4-CCR7+CD45RA+ naive T cells. These receptors originate from a human donor in good health. Some libraries in this study had Jurkat cell RNA spiked in.

V usage is TRBV5-6 and J usage is TRBJ1-4, with unresolved D. Germline lookup yields CDR1 SGHDT and CDR2 YYEEEE. V gave up 2 bases and J gave up 8 bases, with 10 bases separating them. The CDR3 spans 13 residues. CDR3 sequence (DNA): TGTGCCAGCAGCTTAGGAATCACCGAAAAACTGTTTTTT. This translates into CASSLGITEKLFF.

This clonotype appeared once. The chain joins TRBV11-2 to TRBJ2-7; the D gene is possibly TRBD1 (6 bases). The CDR3 totals 15 residues. The germline V gene has CDR1 SGHAT and CDR2 FQNNGV. Trimming took off 5 bases at V and 2 bases at J, with 16 bases between the two ends. CDR3 coding DNA: TGTGCCAGCAGCCACCCAGGGGACCCAACCTACGAGCAGTACTTC. This sequence encodes CASSHPGDPTYEQYF.

This clonotype was picked up a small number of times. The J gene is TRBJ2-2, the V gene TRBV6-5, with 8 bases lining up with TRBD1. CDR1 is MNHEY, CDR2 SVGAGI, per germline. The trim removed 9 bases at V and 3 bases at J, leaving 6 bases unmatched. CDR3 length: 14 amino acids. CDR3 sequence reads: CASQGAVDTGELFF. The CDR3 nucleotides read TGTGCCAGTCAGGGGGCTGTGGACACCGGGGAGCTGTTTTTT.

The CDR3: CASSIDGQGAEKLFF. The CDR3 nucleotides are TGTGCCAGCAGCATCGATGGACAGGGGGCTGAAAAACTGTTTTTT. V is TRBV5-6 and J is TRBJ1-4; TRBD1 matches 11 bases. The CDR3 length is 15 residues. Germline CDR1 reads SGHDT; CDR2 reads YYEEEE. J lost 7 bases, V lost 4 bases, and 6 bases had no gene match. The full variable domain, completed using reference TRBV5-6 and TRBJ1-4, is DAGVTQSPTHLIKTRGQQVTLRCSPKSGHDTVSWYQQALGQGPQFIFQYYEEEERQRGNFPDRFSGHQFPNYSSELNVNALLLGDSALYLCASSIDGQGAEKLFFGSGTQLSVL.

This clonotype has ten or more counts. This chain uses TRBV2 with TRBJ2-3, with 10 bases fitting TRBD2. Trimming cost V 8 bases and J 2 bases; bases outside gene matches: 13. This CDR3 spans 17 amino acids. Germline CDR1 reads SNHLY; CDR2 reads FYNNEI. The CDR3 DNA reads TGTGCCAGCGGAGGTTATTGGACTAGCGGCTCCACAGATACGCAGTATTTT. This sequence encodes CASGGYWTSGSTDTQYF.

CDR3 bases: TGCGCCAGCAGCCCGGGACAAATCACTGACACTGAAGCTTTCTTT. Protein product: CASSPGQITDTEAFF. This sequence joins TRBV5-1 and TRBJ1-1; D possibly corresponds to TRBD1 (6 bases). Germline CDR1 is SGHRS and CDR2 is YFSETQ. The CDR3 sequence is 15 residues long. V was clipped by 4 bases and J by 3 bases, with 16 bases between them.

This clonotype was seen only a few times. The rearrangement uses TRBV6-2 or TRBV6-3 and TRBJ2-1; D may be TRBD2 (5 bases). The CDR3 covers 11 residues. V lost 7 bases, J lost 7 bases, and 8 bases lay in between. The V gene's germline CDR1 is MNHEY and CDR2 SVGEGT. CDR3: CASNSGNEQFF. CDR3 nucleotide sequence: TGTGCCAGCAATTCGGGGAATGAGCAGTTCTTC.

This clonotype has at least ten counts. This rearrangement joins TRBV28 to TRBJ2-2; D not certain. Trimming removed 3 bases at V and 2 bases at J, with 4 bases between. Germline CDR1 and CDR2: MDHEN and SYDVKM. The CDR3 has 13 amino acids. The CDR3 coding sequence is TGTGCCAGCAGTTTGGTTAACACCGGGGAGCTGTTTTTT. This sequence encodes CASSLVNTGELFF.

Regarding this clonotype: The junction departs from germline at one end; a sequencing error may be responsible. V is TRBV29-1 and J is TRBJ2-5; a possible D gene is TRBD2 (5 bases). The CDR3 consists of 13 residues. Germline V gene lookup returns CDR1 SQVTM and CDR2 ANQGSEA. The CDR3 DNA reads TGCAGCGTTGAACGGGATTACGAAGAGACCCAGCACTTC. Encoded protein: CSVERDYEETQHF.

The chain is built from TRBV19 and TRBJ2-1; D might be TRBD1 (5 bases). Germline assignment: CDR1 LNHDA and CDR2 SQIVND (reference sequence). The CDR3 is made up of 14 amino acids. Trimming removed 5 bases from V and 5 bases from J, with 13 bases in between. For the CDR3, the DNA is TGTGCCAGTAGTCCCTGGACAAGCAACAATGAGCAGTTCTTC. Its translation: CASSPWTSNNEQFF.

In this sample, this clonotype turned up a few times. The chain is built from TRBV7-9 and TRBJ2-3; D might be TRBD1 or TRBD2, each matching 5 bases. Looked up from germline, CDR1 is SEHNR and CDR2 is FQNEAQ (reference sequence). The CDR3 consists of 15 residues. V lost 5 bases, J lost 1 base, and 13 bases lay in between. CDR3: CASSRGTTGTDTQYF. CDR3 sequence (DNA): TGTGCCAGCAGCCGAGGGACCACTGGCACAGATACGCAGTATTTT.

This clonotype was recorded a few times. The chain joins TRBV12-3 or TRBV12-4 to TRBJ1-1, with 9 nucleotides matching TRBD1. V shed 6 bases, J shed 6 bases, and the junction held 8 bases outside the gene matches. The CDR3 length is 14 residues. The CDR3 DNA reads TGTGCCAGCAGCGAGACGGACAGGGGAGCTGAAGCTTTCTTT. Protein: CASSETDRGAEAFF.

This clonotype appeared a few times. The chain carries TRBV2 and TRBJ1-2; 9 bases are shared with TRBD1. The trim removed 1 base at V and 2 bases at J, leaving 14 bases unmatched. The CDR3 consists of 19 residues. CDR1 and CDR2 from the germline V gene are SNHLY and FYNNEI. In nucleotides, the CDR3 is TGTGCCAGCAGTGAAGAGCTCGGGACAGGGAGGTTAGGGAACTATGGCTACACCTTC. Translation gives CASSEELGTGRLGNYGYTF.

This clonotype was detected ten times or more. The rearrangement joins TRBV27 to TRBJ1-1, with D unresolved. The CDR3 length is 13 residues. The germline CDR1 and CDR2 sequences are MNHEY and SMNVEV (reference sequence). V gave up 2 bases and J gave up 4 bases, with 8 bases separating them. The CDR3 reads CASSLVGGTEAFF. The CDR3 DNA sequence: TGTGCCAGCAGTTTAGTGGGCGGCACTGAAGCTTTCTTT.

This clonotype was observed many times. The rearrangement links TRBV5-6 to TRBJ2-7, with no clear D. Trimming left V 0 bases short and J 0 bases short, with 4 bases between. From germline, CDR1 is SGHDT and CDR2 YYEEEE. This CDR3 has 13 residues. The CDR3 spells CASSLGSSYEQYF. The CDR3 nucleotides are TGTGCCAGCAGCTTGGGGAGCTCCTACGAGCAGTACTTC.

CDR3 bases: TGTGCCAGCAGCGGACAGGGGTCCGGCTACACAGATACGCAGTATTTT. Amino acids: CASSGQGSGYTDTQYF. V gene TRBV7-8 combines with J gene TRBJ2-3; 9 nucleotides match TRBD1. There are 16 residues in the CDR3. J was trimmed by 2 bases and V by 5 bases; bases with no gene match: 8. Germline CDR1 and CDR2: SGHVS and FQNEAQ.

This clonotype turned up a few times. J is TRBJ2-7 and V is TRBV28; 9 nucleotides match TRBD2. The CDR3 length is 16 residues. CDR1 is MDHEN and CDR2 is SYDVKM in the germline V gene. The ends lost 4 bases at V and 4 bases at J; junction bases unmatched: 11. CDR3: CASSSPLAGGSYEQYF. The CDR3 bases are TGTGCCAGCAGTTCTCCACTAGCGGGCGGTTCTTACGAGCAGTACTTC.

V and J are TRBV20-1 and TRBJ2-5; 8 bases fit TRBD1. Trimming removed 0 bases from V and 5 bases from J; junction bases left unmatched: 14. This CDR3 contains 17 residues. Germline assignment: CDR1 DFQATT and CDR2 SNEGSKA (reference sequence). The CDR3 coding sequence is TGCAGTGCTAGAGATACCACCGGGACAGGCCATGGGGAGACCCAGTACTTC. Protein product: CSARDTTGTGHGETQYF.

For this clonotype: A read error may be the cause here, since a much bigger clone is one base away. The chain carries TRBV28 and TRBJ1-1; the D gene is possibly TRBD1 (5 bases). The CDR3 loop spans 13 amino acids. CDR1 MDHEN and CDR2 SYDVKM come from the germline V gene. Trimming pared 5 bases from V and 0 bases from J, leaving 7 bases between. The CDR3 region is CASSGGMNTEAFF. The DNA of the CDR3 is TGTGCCAGCAGTGGGGGGATGAACACTGAAGCTTTCTTT.

A word on this clonotype: A read error may account for a junction end that differs from germline. The V gene is TRBV7-8, the J gene TRBJ2-7; a weak D match, TRBD1 (6 bases). The CDR3 is made up of 15 amino acids. CDR1 and CDR2 (germline): SGHVS, FQNEAQ. The CDR3 DNA follows: TGTGCCAGCAGCTCGCCGGGACACCCCTCCGACGAGCAGTACTTC. Translation: CASSSPGHPSDEQYF.

This clonotype was seen many times. The chain combines TRBV7-9 with TRBJ1-5; D unresolved. The germline V and J ends were trimmed by 5 bases and 6 bases, with 11 bases remaining between them. CDR3 length: 13 amino acids. Germline CDR1 SEHNR, CDR2 FQNEAQ (reference sequence). In nucleotides, the CDR3 is TGTGCCAGCAGCCGGGTACCGGGTCAGCCCCAGCATTTT. Amino acid sequence: CASSRVPGQPQHF.

The chain recombines TRBV11-2 with TRBJ2-7; D ambiguous. The ends were cut back, 0 bases at V and 3 bases at J, with 3 bases in the middle. In germline, CDR1 is SGHAT, CDR2 FQNNGV. The CDR3 has 12 amino acids. For the CDR3, the DNA is TGTGCCAGCAGCTTAGATGACTACGAGCAGTACTTC. Translating gives CASSLDDYEQYF.

This clonotype has ten or more counts. V gene TRBV7-9 combines with J gene TRBJ1-4; D is ambiguous. In germline, CDR1 is SEHNR, CDR2 FQNEAQ (reference sequence). V lost 4 bases and J 7 bases, leaving 4 bases between the germline ends. The CDR3 totals 11 residues. The CDR3 DNA follows: TGTGCCAGCAGCTCCCTTGAAAAACTGTTTTTT. This sequence encodes CASSSLEKLFF. The full variable domain, in which reference TRBV7-9 and TRBJ1-4 provide the parts outside the CDR3, is DTGVSQNPRHKITKRGQNVTFRCDPISEHNRLYWYRQTLGQGPEFLTYFQNEAQLEKSRLLSDRFSAERPKGSFSTLEIQRTEQGDSAMYLCASSSLEKLFFGSGTQLSVL.

The chain joins TRBV25-1 to TRBJ1-6; no clear D. The CDR3 is 19 residues long. Trimming pared 2 bases from V and 0 bases from J, leaving 17 bases between. Germline loops: CDR1 MGHDK, CDR2 SYGVNS. The CDR3 nucleotides are TGTGCCAGCAGTGAAACGGAAGGGCTCCTGAGCTCCTATAATTCACCCCTCCACTTT. It specifies CASSETEGLLSSYNSPLHF.

On this clonotype itself: This sequence may be a read error, since a much larger clone differs from it by one base. The chain uses TRBV7-2 and TRBJ2-1; 10 bases agree with TRBD2. The CDR3 consists of 17 residues. Germline CDR1 is SGHTA and CDR2 is FQGNSA. As DNA, the CDR3 is TGTGCCAGCAGCCTCTCGGGGACTAGCGCCACCTGGGATGAGCGGTTCTTC. This sequence encodes CASSLSGTSATWDERFF.

A remark on this clonotype: The final CDR3 position lacks the conserved phenylalanine or tryptophan, pointing to a likely read error. The chain uses TRBV20-1 and TRBJ2-7; tentative D call: TRBD2 (6 bases). This CDR3 is built from 12 residues. Between the trimmed V and J ends, which lost 3 bases and 1 base, there was a span of 7 bases. Looked up from germline, CDR1 is DFQATT and CDR2 is SNEGSKA (reference sequence). The CDR3 region is CSASGGSYEQYS. CDR3 coding DNA: TGCAGTGCTAGCGGGGGATCCTACGAGCAGTACTCC.

Of note for this clonotype: A clone one base away is much larger, so this may be a read error. This sequence joins TRBV7-9 and TRBJ2-7, with 7 nucleotides matching TRBD1. The length of the CDR3 is 14 residues. The germline CDR1 and CDR2 sequences are SEHNR and FQNEAQ (reference sequence). CDR3 amino acids: CAGSNAGTAYEQYF. The CDR3 region has the DNA TGTGCCGGCAGCAACGCCGGGACAGCCTACGAGCAGTACTTC.

Details on this clonotype: A much larger clonotype is one base distant, so this may be a read error. This chain uses TRBV28 with TRBJ2-7; D might be TRBD1 (6 bases). The CDR3 spans 15 residues. The germline gives CDR1 MDHEN, CDR2 SYDVKM. The CDR3 loop reads CASSIGGSRAYEQCF. CDR3 nucleotide sequence: TGTGCCAGCAGTATAGGGGGAAGTAGAGCCTACGAGCAGTGCTTC.

CDR3 sequence reads: CASSFWRDSTDTVYF. CDR3 sequence (DNA): TGTGCCAGCAGTTTCTGGCGGGATAGCACAGATACGGTGTATTTT. The rearrangement joins TRBV12-3 or TRBV12-4 to TRBJ2-3, with D tentatively TRBD2 (6 bases). The CDR3 length is 15 residues. V was shortened by 3 bases and J by 14 bases, with 24 bases between the two germline ends.

This clonotype has more than one count but fewer than ten. This chain connects TRBV5-6 to TRBJ1-5; D ambiguous. CDR1 and CDR2 from the germline V gene are SGHDT and YYEEEE. V shed 0 bases and J shed 1 base, with 5 bases lying between them. The CDR3 runs to 14 residues. The CDR3 spells CASSLGRSNQPQHF. CDR3 DNA: TGTGCCAGCAGCTTGGGGAGGAGCAATCAGCCCCAGCATTTT.